Following are 27 T cell receptor beta chains from one sample sequenced in a study of T cells after yellow fever vaccination. TCRdb analysed the 5' RACE reads with MiXCR anew, one entry per CDR3 protein. This table holds about 340,000 distinct CDR3 sequences, approximately 3.9% found once. The sample consisted of PBMCs, taken 5 days after the yellow fever booster vaccination. Receptor source: a man between 18 and 29 years old who received the YFV17D yellow fever vaccine.

V is TRBV5-1 and J is TRBJ2-2; 10 nucleotides line up with TRBD2. V gave up 4 bases and J gave up 5 bases; unmatched junction bases: 14. Germline V gene data show CDR1 as SGHRS and CDR2 as YFSETQ. The CDR3 spans 18 residues. CDR3 amino acids: CASSPGAAGGPGTGELFF. As DNA, the CDR3 is TGCGCCAGCAGCCCCGGCGCAGCGGGGGGGCCCGGGACCGGGGAGCTGTTTTTT.

This clonotype was seen ten or more times. The J gene is TRBJ1-1, the V gene TRBV7-3, with D unresolved. The V end was cut by 5 bases, the J end by 6 bases, with 13 bases between. Germline lookup yields CDR1 SGHTA and CDR2 FQGTGA. The CDR3 is 13 residues long. The CDR3 is CASSPNIFAEAFF. In DNA form, the CDR3 reads TGTGCCAGCAGCCCCAACATCTTTGCTGAAGCTTTCTTT.

This clonotype has at least ten counts. CDR3 DNA sequence: TGTGCCAGCAGCCTGACCCCAAGGAGGGAGCAGTACTTC. Protein: CASSLTPRREQYF. The chain uses TRBV11-2 and TRBJ2-7, with a tentative D call TRBD2 (5 bases). The CDR3 consists of 13 residues. V was clipped by 5 bases and J by 7 bases, with 15 bases between them. The V gene's germline CDR1 is SGHAT and CDR2 FQNNGV.

To note about this clonotype: One end of the junction varies from germline; a read error may be responsible. V and J are TRBV7-2 and TRBJ2-6; either TRBD1 or TRBD2 may fit D (5 bases each). CDR1 and CDR2 from the germline V gene are SGHTA and FQGNSA. The CDR3 sequence is 16 residues long. CDR3 DNA: TGTGCCAGCAGCTTACGCGGAGGCTCTGGGGCCATCGTCCTGACTTTC. It yields the protein CASSLRGGSGAIVLTF.

The chain has TRBV7-3 and TRBJ2-2, with TRBD2 matching 7 bases. V trimming: 4 bases; J trimming: 0 bases; junction bases outside the gene matches: 5. The CDR3 has 16 residues. The germline gives CDR1 SGHTA, CDR2 FQGTGA. The CDR3 nucleotides read TGTGCCAGCAGCTCCGCACTAGCGACGAACACCGGGGAGCTGTTTTTT. This codes for CASSSALATNTGELFF. Complete variable domain (other parts from reference TRBV7-3 and TRBJ2-2): GAGVSQTPSNKVTEKGKYVELRCDPISGHTALYWYRQSLGQGPEFLIYFQGTGAADDSGLPNDRFFAVRPEGSVSTLKIQRTERGDSAVYLCASSSALATNTGELFFGEGSRLTVL.

The chain combines TRBV11-2 with TRBJ2-7; TRBD1 aligns across 7 bases. Germline trimming cut 5 bases from V and 2 bases from J; bases unmatched to any gene: 6. This CDR3 comprises 14 residues. Germline lookup yields CDR1 SGHAT and CDR2 FQNNGV. The CDR3 protein is CASSPPGQPYEQYF. For the CDR3, the DNA is TGTGCCAGCAGCCCTCCGGGACAGCCCTACGAGCAGTACTTC. Full variable domain (missing parts from reference TRBV11-2 and TRBJ2-7): EAGVAQSPRYKIIEKRQSVAFWCNPISGHATLYWYQQILGQGPKLLIQFQNNGVVDDSQLPKDRFSAERLKGVDSTLKIQPAKLEDSAVYLCASSPPGQPYEQYFGPGTRLTVT.

The chain recombines TRBV4-3 with TRBJ1-4; D is ambiguous. The V and J ends lost 0 bases and 2 bases respectively, with 13 bases between them. The CDR3 length is 17 residues. Germline-derived CDR1 and CDR2 are LGHNA and YSLEER. CDR3 sequence (DNA): TGCGCCAGCAGCCAAGAGGTCGAGGGAAGGACTAATGAAAAACTGTTTTTT. Amino acids: CASSQEVEGRTNEKLFF.

The chain links TRBV20-1 to TRBJ1-1, with 8 nucleotides matching TRBD1. Looked up from germline, CDR1 is DFQATT and CDR2 is SNEGSKA (reference sequence). The CDR3 is 13 residues long. The V segment lost 4 bases and the J segment 5 bases; nucleotides outside the gene matches: 6. CDR3 region: CSANRGSRTEAFF. CDR3 nucleotides: TGCAGTGCTAACAGGGGGAGTAGAACTGAAGCTTTCTTT.

This clonotype was seen a few times. The rearrangement joins TRBV6-6 to TRBJ2-7, with D unclear. The germline gives CDR1 MNHNY, CDR2 SVGAGI (reference sequence). The CDR3 is made up of 14 amino acids. Trimming removed 6 bases at V and 6 bases at J, with 18 bases between. DNA of the CDR3: TGTGCCAGCAGCCCCGCCGCAGACGTGGGCGAGCAGTACTTC. Translation gives CASSPAADVGEQYF.

A few counts support this clonotype. V usage is TRBV7-2 and J usage is TRBJ2-5; D call uncertain. The CDR3 extends over 17 amino acids. The germline V gene has CDR1 SGHTA and CDR2 FQGNSA. Trimming pared 1 base from V and 2 bases from J, leaving 17 bases between. CDR3 in DNA: TGTGCCAGCAGCTTAGAATCGGTTGTCTACAGACAAGAGACCCAGTACTTC. As protein: CASSLESVVYRQETQYF.

This clonotype was counted ten times or more. This sequence joins TRBV10-3 and TRBJ2-2; possible D gene TRBD1, 6 bases. The CDR3 totals 13 residues. V was pared by 10 bases and J by 6 bases, with 15 bases between. CDR1 and CDR2 (germline): ENHRY, SYGVKD. This CDR3 is CATLGAGPGELFF. Here the CDR3 DNA reads TGTGCCACCTTGGGGGCGGGTCCCGGGGAGCTGTTTTTT.

At least ten counts were recorded for this clonotype. The J gene is TRBJ1-2, the V gene TRBV7-2; 7 bases are a match to TRBD1. This CDR3 comprises 13 residues. The germline gives CDR1 SGHTA, CDR2 FQGNSA. With 1 base clipped from V and 4 bases from J, the junction kept 0 bases outside the gene matches. CDR3 residues: CASSLGDSYGYTF. The CDR3 DNA reads TGTGCCAGCAGCTTAGGGGACAGCTATGGCTACACCTTC.

This clonotype was seen a few times. The chain joins TRBV7-2 to TRBJ2-3, with D possibly matching TRBD1 (6 bases). Germline V gene data show CDR1 as SGHTA and CDR2 as FQGNSA. The CDR3 is 15 residues long. V was cut by 6 bases and J by 0 bases, with 13 bases left in between. The CDR3 bases are TGTGCCAGCAGGGGGGCGGGCCTTAGCACAGATACGCAGTATTTT. Translation gives CASRGAGLSTDTQYF.

The rearrangement uses TRBV19 and TRBJ2-6; D may be TRBD1 (5 bases). The germline gives CDR1 LNHDA, CDR2 SQIVND (reference sequence). The CDR3 totals 16 residues. V shed 4 bases and J shed 3 bases, with 13 bases lying between them. Here the CDR3 reads CASSTEGAIGANVLTF. The CDR3 DNA is TGTGCCAGTAGTACGGAAGGGGCTATTGGGGCCAACGTCCTGACTTTC.

This clonotype was seen many times. The chain has TRBV7-9 and TRBJ1-4, with D hard to call. Deletions cut 4 bases from V and 0 bases from J, with 12 bases between. The CDR3 extends over 16 amino acids. CDR1 and CDR2 from the germline V gene are SEHNR and FQNEAQ (reference sequence). CDR3 bases: TGTGCCAGCAGCTCCCTCTTTGGTTCAACTAATGAAAAACTGTTTTTT. Amino acid sequence: CASSSLFGSTNEKLFF.

Ten or more counts support this clonotype. The chain has TRBV28 and TRBJ1-2; tentatively, D is TRBD1 (5 bases). CDR3 length equals 16 residues. V lost 1 base, J lost 8 bases, and 20 bases lay in between. Germline CDR1 is MDHEN and CDR2 is SYDVKM. CDR3 residues: CASSLLSGGGLRGYTF. In nucleotides, the CDR3 is TGTGCCAGCAGTTTATTGAGCGGGGGAGGGTTACGGGGCTACACCTTC.

This chain uses TRBV15 with TRBJ2-7; D perhaps matches TRBD1 (6 bases). From germline, CDR1 is LNHNV and CDR2 YYDKDF (reference sequence). The CDR3 spans 15 residues. V lost 4 bases, J lost 1 base, and 14 bases lay in between. The CDR3 region has the DNA TGTGCCACCAGCAACGTAATAGGACAGTCCTACGAGCAGTACTTC. Translation gives CATSNVIGQSYEQYF.

This sequence joins TRBV20-1 and TRBJ2-3; D tentatively reads TRBD1 or TRBD2 (8 bases each). This CDR3 is built from 15 residues. The V end lost 6 bases, the J end lost 1 base, and 17 bases lay between the germline ends. CDR1 is DFQATT, CDR2 SNEGSKA, per germline (reference sequence). The CDR3 DNA reads as TGCAGTGCGAAGGCGGGGGGACAGGGCACAGATACGCAGTATTTT. Amino acids: CSAKAGGQGTDTQYF.

The sample holds a few counts of this clonotype. The chain is built from TRBV7-2 and TRBJ2-2, with D perhaps matching TRBD1 or TRBD2 (5 bases each). Trimming shortened V by 5 bases and J by 4 bases, and 14 bases separated the two germline ends. This CDR3 comprises 15 residues. Per germline, CDR1 SGHTA and CDR2 FQGNSA. The DNA of the CDR3 is TGTGCCAGCAGCGCCCATGGGGGACGCACCGGGGAGCTGTTTTTT. Translating it yields CASSAHGGRTGELFF.

This clonotype was seen a handful of times. The chain carries TRBV6-6 and TRBJ2-5, with D unclear. Per germline, CDR1 MNHNY and CDR2 SVGAGI (reference sequence). The V gene lost 2 bases and the J gene lost 5 bases, with 6 bases spanning the gap. The CDR3 totals 12 residues. The CDR3 here is CASSYALETQYF. The CDR3 DNA reads as TGTGCCAGCAGTTACGCGTTGGAGACCCAGTACTTC.

This clonotype appeared many times. The chain joins TRBV19 to TRBJ2-7; weak D call: TRBD2 (6 bases). Germline CDR1 and CDR2: LNHDA and SQIVND (reference sequence). Between the trimmed V and J ends, which lost 5 bases and 3 bases, there was a span of 11 bases. The CDR3 is 13 amino acids. DNA of the CDR3: TGTGCCAGTAGTGTGGGACTCCACTACGAGCAGTACGTC. It yields the protein CASSVGLHYEQYV.

This clonotype was picked up many times. CDR3 residues: CASSLAHQGRAGELFF. CDR3 in DNA: TGTGCCAGCAGCTTAGCGCACCAGGGGCGGGCCGGGGAGCTGTTTTTT. The gene calls are TRBV7-2 and TRBJ2-2, with TRBD1 as a possible D gene (6 bases). Trimming removed 0 bases at V and 6 bases at J, with 14 bases between. The germline CDR1 and CDR2 sequences are SGHTA and FQGNSA. The CDR3 is 16 amino acids.

This clonotype showed up many times. The CDR3: CASSQEGGFNEKLFF. The CDR3 coding sequence is TGCGCCAGCAGCCAAGAGGGGGGATTTAATGAAAAACTGTTTTTT. This rearrangement joins TRBV4-1 to TRBJ1-4; a weak D match, TRBD1 (5 bases). Trimming left V 0 bases short and J 4 bases short, with 9 bases between. CDR3 length: 15 amino acids. Germline V lookup: CDR1 MGHRA, CDR2 YSYEKL.

This clonotype was seen many times. The V gene is TRBV20-1, the J gene TRBJ2-7, with a possible D match to TRBD2 (6 bases). Germline CDR1 DFQATT, CDR2 SNEGSKA (reference sequence). The CDR3 extends over 14 amino acids. The V and J ends lost 3 bases and 0 bases respectively, with 12 bases between them. Here the CDR3 DNA reads TGCAGTGCTAGGAGGCCGGAGGGCTCCTACGAGCAGTACGTC. This gives the protein CSARRPEGSYEQYV.

This clonotype came up a few times. This chain uses TRBV7-2 with TRBJ1-4, with D maybe TRBD1 (6 bases). V lost 4 bases, J lost 0 bases, and 21 bases lay in between. The germline gives CDR1 SGHTA, CDR2 FQGNSA. There are 19 residues in the CDR3. Here the CDR3 reads CASSSHRGATYSTNEKLFF. The CDR3, as DNA: TGTGCCAGCAGCTCCCATCGGGGGGCTACATACTCAACTAATGAAAAACTGTTTTTT.

This clonotype was counted between two and nine times. The V gene is TRBV7-2, the J gene TRBJ1-5; the D is unclear. The ends were cut back, 0 bases at V and 0 bases at J, with 9 bases in the middle. The CDR3 has 16 amino acids. CDR1 and CDR2 from the germline V gene are SGHTA and FQGNSA. For the CDR3, the DNA is TGTGCCAGCAGCTTAGCCTTCGAAAATAGCAATCAGCCCCAGCATTTT. It translates to CASSLAFENSNQPQHF.

There are many counts of this clonotype. The rearrangement joins TRBV7-9 to TRBJ2-3; D is undetermined. The CDR3 is made up of 13 amino acids. The germline V gene has CDR1 SEHNR and CDR2 FQNEAQ (reference sequence). The ends were cut back, 8 bases at V and 3 bases at J, with 12 bases in the middle. The CDR3 sequence is CASGIVGTDTQYF. The CDR3 DNA sequence: TGTGCCAGCGGGATTGTGGGGACAGATACGCAGTATTTT.